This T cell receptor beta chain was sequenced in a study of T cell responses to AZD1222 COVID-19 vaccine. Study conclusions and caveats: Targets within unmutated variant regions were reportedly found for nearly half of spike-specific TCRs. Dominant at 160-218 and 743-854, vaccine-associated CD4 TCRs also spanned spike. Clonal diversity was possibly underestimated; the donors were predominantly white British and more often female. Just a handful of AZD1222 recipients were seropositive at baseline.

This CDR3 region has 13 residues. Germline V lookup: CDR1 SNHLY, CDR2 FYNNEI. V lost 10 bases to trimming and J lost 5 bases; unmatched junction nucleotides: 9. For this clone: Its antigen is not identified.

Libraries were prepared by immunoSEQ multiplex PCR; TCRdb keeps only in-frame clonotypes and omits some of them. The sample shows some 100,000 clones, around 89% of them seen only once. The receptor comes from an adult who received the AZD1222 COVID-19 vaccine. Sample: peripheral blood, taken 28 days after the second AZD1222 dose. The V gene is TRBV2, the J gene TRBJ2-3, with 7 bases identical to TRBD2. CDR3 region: CATPVGRRDTQYF. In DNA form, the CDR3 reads TGTGCCACCCCGGTCGGGAGGAGAGATACGCAGTATTTT.